This is a list of T cell receptor beta chains from one sample in a study of T cell responses to AZD1222 COVID-19 vaccine. Only in-frame clones appear in the TCRdb table, and some are missing; sequencing was by immunoSEQ multiplex PCR. The table shows some 160,000 clones, with around 92% occurring only once. This material consisted of peripheral blood, taken on day 0 of AZD1222 vaccination. The source of these receptors is an adult in good health. The CDR3 runs from the conserved cysteine through the conserved F or W. D genes are given only for firm matches. Clone size is not always given. Where it is, it says once, few, many or a class for expanded clones.

j_call,d_call,v_call,clone_size,cdr3_nt,cdr3_aa
TRBJ1-2,.,TRBV5-4,.,TGTGCCAGCAGCTTGCAGGGAGCTAACTATGGCTACACCTTC,CASSLQGANYGYTF
TRBJ2-3,.,TRBV27,.,TGTGCCAGCAGTTTTATCAGGACAGATACGCAGTATTTT,CASSFIRTDTQYF
TRBJ1-2,.,TRBV5-1,.,TGCGCCAGCAGCTTGGCCGGGGCTGGCTATGGCTACACCTTC,CASSLAGAGYGYTF
TRBJ2-7,TRBD2,TRBV2,.,TGTGCCAGCAGTCTAGCGGGGGTCGAGCAGTACTTC,CASSLAGVEQYF
TRBJ1-2,.,TRBV15,.,TGTGCCACCAGCAGGGGGGACTATGGCTACACCTTC,CATSRGDYGYTF
TRBJ2-5,TRBD1,TRBV7-2,once,TGTGCCAGCAGCTTTTCCGGGACAGGGGCCCTGGGGTGGGAGACCCAGTACTTC,CASSFSGTGALGWETQYF
TRBJ2-2,.,TRBV25-1,.,TGTGCCAGCAGTGAATATGGGGAGCTGTTTTTT,CASSEYGELFF
TRBJ2-5,TRBD2,TRBV3-1/TRBV3-2,.,TGTGCCAGCAGCCCTAGCGGGGGCGCCTCGTGGGTAGGGGAGACCCAGTACTTC,CASSPSGGASWVGETQYF
TRBJ1-1,.,TRBV28,.,TGTGCCAGCAGCCTTGTTTGGGCTGAAGCTTTCTTT,CASSLVWAEAFF
TRBJ1-6,.,TRBV28,.,TGTGCCAGCAGTCAGTGGGGGAATTCACCCCTCCACTTT,CASSQWGNSPLHF
TRBJ1-5,.,TRBV6-5,.,TGTGCCACCGGAGACCCGGGATTTAGCAATCAGCCCCAGCATTTT,CATGDPGFSNQPQHF
TRBJ1-6,.,TRBV5-8,.,TGTGCCAGCAGCCCAGTTCGGGGCTATAATTCACCCCTCCACTTT,CASSPVRGYNSPLHF
TRBJ2-5,TRBD1,TRBV13,.,TGTGCCAGCAGCCGCACAGGGGGTGTAGAGACCCAGTACTTC,CASSRTGGVETQYF
TRBJ1-2,.,TRBV7-8,.,TGTGCCAGCAGCTTGAGCAGGGCTCAGGGCCCTTATGGCTACACCTTC,CASSLSRAQGPYGYTF
TRBJ1-4,.,TRBV12-5,.,TGTGCTAGTGGTTCAGGACAGCCTAATGAAAAACTGTTTTTT,CASGSGQPNEKLFF
TRBJ1-4,.,TRBV7-9,once,TGTGCCAGCAGCTTAGAAGGGAGTGAAAAACTGTTTTTT,CASSLEGSEKLFF
TRBJ1-2,.,TRBV27,.,TGTGCCAGCAGTTCGGGCTATGGCTACACCTTC,CASSSGYGYTF
TRBJ1-2,TRBD1,TRBV3-1/TRBV3-2,.,TGTGCCAGCAGCCTGGGACAGGACTATGGCTACACCTTC,CASSLGQDYGYTF
TRBJ2-2,TRBD2,TRBV10-1,.,TGCGCCAGCAGTGACGGCGGGGGGCACACCGGGGAGCTGTTTTTT,CASSDGGGHTGELFF
TRBJ1-5,.,TRBV25-1,.,TGTGCCAGCAGTGATGGGGCAGTGAGTAGCAATCAGCCCCAGCATTTT,CASSDGAVSSNQPQHF
TRBJ2-1,.,TRBV12-3/TRBV12-4,.,TGTGCCAGCAGTCCCCAGGGGCTCGAGCAGTTCTTC,CASSPQGLEQFF
TRBJ1-2,.,TRBV4-1,few,TGCGCCAGCAGCCAGGCGGGATACGCTAACTATGGCTACACCTTC,CASSQAGYANYGYTF
TRBJ2-5,TRBD1,TRBV5-4,.,TGTGCCAGCAGCTCCGGGACAGGGGGCCCAGAGACCCAGTACTTC,CASSSGTGGPETQYF
TRBJ2-7,TRBD2,TRBV7-2,.,TGTGCCAGCAGCTCGTACCTAGCGGGGGGCCACGAGCAGTACTTC,CASSSYLAGGHEQYF
TRBJ2-2,.,TRBV7-9,.,TGTGCCAGCAGCTTGGAAAGGGGACTGAACACCGGGGAGCTGTTTTTT,CASSLERGLNTGELFF
TRBJ2-7,.,TRBV12-3/TRBV12-4,.,TGTGCCAGCAGTATGCGGGTTACCTACGAGCAGTACTTC,CASSMRVTYEQYF
TRBJ2-2,TRBD1,TRBV6-1,.,TGTGCCAGCAGTGAATTGACAGGGGGAACCGGGGAGCTGTTTTTT,CASSELTGGTGELFF
TRBJ1-6,TRBD1,TRBV27,.,TGTGCCAGCAGTTTACTAACGGGACAGTATAATTCACCCCTCCACTTT,CASSLLTGQYNSPLHF
TRBJ2-6,TRBD2,TRBV27,.,TGTGCCAGCAGTCTCGCAGGGAGGGCTGGGGCCAACGTCCTGACTTTC,CASSLAGRAGANVLTF
TRBJ1-1,.,TRBV6-5,.,TGTGCCGGAACCCCAGGTTATCCTTGGACTGAAGCTTTCTTT,CAGTPGYPWTEAFF
TRBJ1-5,.,TRBV19,.,TGTGCCAGTAAGCCCGGGACTCTCAGCAATCAGCCCCAGCATTTT,CASKPGTLSNQPQHF
TRBJ1-5,.,TRBV6-1,.,TGTGCCAGCAGTGACAACGGCAATCAGCCCCAGCATTTT,CASSDNGNQPQHF
TRBJ2-2,.,TRBV13,.,TGTGCCAGCAGCTTAGGACGGAGGAACACCGGGGAGCTGTTTTTT,CASSLGRRNTGELFF
TRBJ1-1,.,TRBV6-1,.,TGTGCCAGCAGTGAGGGGGGACACCCGACCACTGAAGCTTTCTTT,CASSEGGHPTTEAFF
TRBJ2-6,.,TRBV5-1,.,TGCGCCAGCAGCTCGGTTTGGTCCCGAGGGGGGGCCAACGTCCTGACTTTC,CASSSVWSRGGANVLTF
TRBJ1-4,.,TRBV4-1,.,TGCGCCAGCAAGGTTGAGCCTAATGAAAAACTGTTTTTT,CASKVEPNEKLFF
TRBJ1-1,.,TRBV18,.,TGTGCCAGCTCCCCGAGGACAGTGGGGGCTGAGGAAGCTTTCTTT,CASSPRTVGAEEAFF
TRBJ1-1,TRBD1,TRBV6-1,once,TGTGCCAGCAGTGAATTCGACAGGGTCAACACTGAAGCTTTCTTT,CASSEFDRVNTEAFF
TRBJ1-5,.,TRBV2,.,TGTGCCAGCAACCATGAAGCAGGGTCCAATCAGCCCCAGCATTTT,CASNHEAGSNQPQHF
TRBJ1-1,.,TRBV15,.,TGTGCCACCAGCGAGACTAGGGGCACTGAAGCTTTCTTT,CATSETRGTEAFF
TRBJ2-3,TRBD2,TRBV7-9,.,TGTGCCAGCACCACTCGGCGGGGGGGTACAGATACGCAGTATTTT,CASTTRRGGTDTQYF
TRBJ2-1,TRBD2,TRBV6-5,.,TGTGCCAGCAGAACTAGCGGCAATGAGCAGTTCTTC,CASRTSGNEQFF
TRBJ1-1,.,TRBV4-2,.,TGTGCCAGCAGCCAGGAAACGAACACTGAAGCTTTCTTT,CASSQETNTEAFF
TRBJ2-7,.,TRBV19,.,TGTGCCAGTAGTCGGCCGGGACATCTCGAGCAGTACTTC,CASSRPGHLEQYF
TRBJ2-7,.,TRBV4-2,.,TGTGCCAGCAGCCAAGGACCATACTACGAGCAGTACTTC,CASSQGPYYEQYF
TRBJ1-2,.,TRBV4-2,.,TGTGCCAGCAGCCAAGATCAGGACAGATACCTCTATGGCTACACCTTC,CASSQDQDRYLYGYTF